This entry is about one T cell receptor (beta chain). Its antigen remains unidentified. After removal of 4 bases from V and 5 bases from J, the junction contained 4 bases not matched to a gene. The CDR3 runs 12 residues. CDR1 GTSNPN and CDR2 SVGIG come from the germline V gene (reference sequence). This record belongs to a study of cytomegalovirus exposure and HLA in healthy donors. The PCR made use of 60 Vbeta and 13 Jbeta primers. Generated by immunoSEQ multiplex PCR, the TCRdb table keeps only in-frame clones and is missing some. The sample lists hundreds of thousands of clones; just under 85% were seen once. General observations from the study: In a later analysis, DRB1 alleles had the most associated TCRs; HLA-C alleles the fewest. Among TCR beta chains, those listed as cytomegalovirus-associated numbered over 150. Excluded were some V segments that proved indistinguishable, including TRBV6-2 and TRBV6-3. An analysis done earlier found most TCR beta V segments productive about 87% or about 30% of the time.

The V and J genes are TRBV30 and TRBJ2-5, with 7 bases identical to TRBD2. This clonotype originated in a middle-aged woman in good health and CMV-seronegative. Sequenced: PBMCs. Here the CDR3 reads CAWTKGGETQYF. CDR3 nucleotide sequence: TGTGCCTGGACGAAGGGAGGGGAGACCCAGTACTTC.